This TCR beta chain is drawn from a study of blood T cell repertoires in COVID-19. Across the whole study: T cells, B-cell-depleted T cells, or PBMCs provided the cDNA or gDNA that served as material.

The CDR3 contains 15 residues. After removal of 5 bases from V and 6 bases from J, the junction contained 8 bases not matched to a gene. Germline V lookup: CDR1 WSHSY, CDR2 SAAADI. As originally analysed: Scientists estimated how many nucleated cells there were by amplifying reference gene primers. Repertoires were generated with immunoSEQ multiplex PCR, while TCRdb's copy carries only in-frame clones and drops some. That table gives V, J and clone size, and the DNA gave D and trimming. The repertoire holds more than 100,000 clones, with approximately 81% as singletons. The chain couples TRBV10-2 to TRBJ2-2; 8 bases align to TRBD1. This clonotype originated in a woman older than 75 with acute or convalescent COVID-19. The sequenced material came from peripheral blood. CDR3 nucleotide sequence: TGCGCCAGCAGTCCTACGGACAGGGTGGCCGGGGAGCTGTTTTTT. This codes for CASSPTDRVAGELFF.